The TCR beta chain under discussion was sequenced for a study of T cell responses to AZD1222 COVID-19 vaccine. Study-wide results and limits: No repertoire was sampled before or during the peak T cell response, only after it. With two AZD1222 doses given, Spike-specific TCR breadth and depth both rose. CD4 TCRs covered the whole spike, strongest at regions 160-218 and 743-854.

The CDR3 runs 18 residues. The germline V gene encodes CDR1 LNHDA and CDR2 SQIVND (reference sequence). Trimming removed 6 bases from V and 0 bases from J, with 20 bases in between. Note on this clone: Its matching antigen is unknown.

Sequencing was performed with immunoSEQ multiplex PCR; in TCRdb, only in-frame clones are kept and a portion is missing. The data hold about 100,000 clones, with about nine tenths observed a single time. The rearrangement uses TRBV19 and TRBJ2-2; D is undetermined. This TCR derives from an adult in good health. This specimen was peripheral blood, taken on day 0 of AZD1222 vaccination. The CDR3 region has the DNA TGTGCCAGTAGGCCGACGCTACTTAGATCCGCGAACACCGGGGAGCTGTTTTTT. Its translation: CASRPTLLRSANTGELFF.